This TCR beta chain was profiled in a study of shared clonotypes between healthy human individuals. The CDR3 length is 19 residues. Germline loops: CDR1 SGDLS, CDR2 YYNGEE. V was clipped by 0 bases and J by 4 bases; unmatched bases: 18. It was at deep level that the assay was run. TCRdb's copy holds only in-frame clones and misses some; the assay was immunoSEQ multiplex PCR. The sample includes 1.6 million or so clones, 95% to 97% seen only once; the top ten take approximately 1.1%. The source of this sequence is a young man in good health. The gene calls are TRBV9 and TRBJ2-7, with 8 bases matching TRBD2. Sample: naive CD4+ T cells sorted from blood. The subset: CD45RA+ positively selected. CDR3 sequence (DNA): TGTGCCAGCAGCGTAGCTACGAGGGGACTAGACGCGGTGGTTTACGAGCAGTACTTC. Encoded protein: CASSVATRGLDAVVYEQYF.